The clone carrying this T cell receptor (beta chain) was recorded at least ten times. The data are from a study of T-cell reconstitution after alpha-beta-depleted transplantation in children. Using unique molecular identifiers, the investigators prepared the TCRbeta library. TCRdb ran MiXCR on the PCR reads and lists one entry per CDR3 protein. This sample yields hundreds of thousands of distinct CDR3 sequences, of which roughly 8.2% are seen a single time; approximately 6.3% belongs to the top ten. Germline V gene lookup returns CDR1 SGHRS and CDR2 YFSETQ. The CDR3 has 13 residues. V was pared by 0 bases and J by 6 bases, with 6 bases between.

This material consisted of PBMCs, mostly from graft donor cells, taken 180 days after TCRalphabeta/CD19-depleted stem cell transplant. The chain combines TRBV5-1 with TRBJ1-4; D not certain. This clonotype was obtained from a male patient younger than 18 who had a stem cell transplant for acute lymphoblastic leukemia, so the T cells may come from the graft donor. The CDR3 DNA reads as TGCGCCAGCAGCTTGGGCGGGGATGAAAAACTGTTTTTT. Amino acids: CASSLGGDEKLFF.